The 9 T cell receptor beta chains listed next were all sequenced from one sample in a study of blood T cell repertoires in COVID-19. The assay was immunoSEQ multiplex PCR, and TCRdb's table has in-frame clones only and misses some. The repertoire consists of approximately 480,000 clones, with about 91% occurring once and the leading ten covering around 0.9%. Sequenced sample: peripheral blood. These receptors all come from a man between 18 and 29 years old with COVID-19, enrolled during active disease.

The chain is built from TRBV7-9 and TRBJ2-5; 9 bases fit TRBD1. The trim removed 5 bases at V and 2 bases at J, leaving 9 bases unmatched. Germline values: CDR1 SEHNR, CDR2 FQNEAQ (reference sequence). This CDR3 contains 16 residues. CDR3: CASSMGQGGPQETQYF. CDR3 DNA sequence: TGTGCCAGCAGCATGGGACAGGGTGGCCCTCAAGAGACCCAGTACTTC.

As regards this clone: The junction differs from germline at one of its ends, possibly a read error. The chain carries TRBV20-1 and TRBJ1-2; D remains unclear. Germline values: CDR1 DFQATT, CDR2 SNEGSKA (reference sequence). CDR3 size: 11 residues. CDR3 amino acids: CSATINSGYTF. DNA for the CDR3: TGCAGTGCCACCATAAACTCTGGCTACACCTTC.

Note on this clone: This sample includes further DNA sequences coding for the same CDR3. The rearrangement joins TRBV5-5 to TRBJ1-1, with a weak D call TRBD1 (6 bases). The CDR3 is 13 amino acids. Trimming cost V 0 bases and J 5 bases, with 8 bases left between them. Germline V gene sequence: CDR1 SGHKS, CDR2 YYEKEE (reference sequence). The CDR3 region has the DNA TGTGCCAGCAGCTTGGGAGGGGGAACTGAAGCTTTCTTT. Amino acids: CASSLGGGTEAFF.

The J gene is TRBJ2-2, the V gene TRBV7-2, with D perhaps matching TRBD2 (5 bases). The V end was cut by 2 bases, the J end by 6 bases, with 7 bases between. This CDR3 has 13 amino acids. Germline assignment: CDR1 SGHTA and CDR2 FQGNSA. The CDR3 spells CASSLRGPGELFF. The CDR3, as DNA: TGTGCCAGCAGCTTAAGAGGGCCCGGGGAGCTGTTTTTT.

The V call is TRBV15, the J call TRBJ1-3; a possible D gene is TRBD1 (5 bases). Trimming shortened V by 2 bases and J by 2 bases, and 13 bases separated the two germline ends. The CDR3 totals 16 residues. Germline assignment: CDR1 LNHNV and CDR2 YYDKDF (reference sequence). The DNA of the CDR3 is TGTGCCACCAGCAGAAAACTGGCGGACACTGGAAACACCATATATTTT. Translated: CATSRKLADTGNTIYF.

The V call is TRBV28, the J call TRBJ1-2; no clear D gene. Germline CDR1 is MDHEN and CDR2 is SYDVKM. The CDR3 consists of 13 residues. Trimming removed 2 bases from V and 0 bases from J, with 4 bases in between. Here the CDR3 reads CASSLDTNYGYTF. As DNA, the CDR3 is TGTGCCAGCAGTTTAGACACTAACTATGGCTACACCTTC.

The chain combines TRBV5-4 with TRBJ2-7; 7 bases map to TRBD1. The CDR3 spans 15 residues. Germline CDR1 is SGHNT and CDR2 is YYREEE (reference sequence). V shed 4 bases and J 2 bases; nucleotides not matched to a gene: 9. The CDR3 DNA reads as TGTGCCAGCAGCATCGACCGGGACAGCACCTACGAGCAGTACTTC. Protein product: CASSIDRDSTYEQYF.

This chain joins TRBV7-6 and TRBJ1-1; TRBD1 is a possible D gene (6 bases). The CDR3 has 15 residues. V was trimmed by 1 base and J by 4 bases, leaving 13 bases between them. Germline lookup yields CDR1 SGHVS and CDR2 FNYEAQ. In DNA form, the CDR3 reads TGTGCCAGCAGCTTAGAATTTGACAGGCCCACTGAAGCTTTCTTT. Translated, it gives CASSLEFDRPTEAFF.

The CDR3 spells CASSQEGGQGPGYTF. CDR3 coding DNA: TGTGCCAGCAGCCAAGAGGGGGGACAGGGCCCAGGCTACACCTTC. The genes are TRBV4-2 and TRBJ1-2; 9 bases are a match to TRBD1. V shed 0 bases, J shed 8 bases, and the junction held 7 bases outside the gene matches. The CDR3 runs to 15 residues. The germline CDR1 and CDR2 sequences are LGHNA and YNFKEQ.